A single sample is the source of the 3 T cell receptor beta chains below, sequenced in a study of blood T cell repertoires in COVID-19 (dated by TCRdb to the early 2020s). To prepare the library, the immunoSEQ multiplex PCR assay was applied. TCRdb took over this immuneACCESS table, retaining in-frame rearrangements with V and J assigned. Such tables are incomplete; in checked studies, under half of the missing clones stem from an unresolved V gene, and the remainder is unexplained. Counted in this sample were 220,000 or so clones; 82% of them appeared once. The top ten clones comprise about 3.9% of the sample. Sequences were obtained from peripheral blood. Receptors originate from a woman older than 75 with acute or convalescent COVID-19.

The DNA for the CDR3 is TGTGCCAGCAGCGGGACAGCCTCTGGAAACACCATATATTTT. This codes for CASSGTASGNTIYF. The chain uses TRBV6-2 or TRBV6-3 and TRBJ1-3; 7 positions agree with TRBD1. Per germline, CDR1 MNHEY and CDR2 SVGEGT. The CDR3 is 14 residues long. V gave up 6 bases and J gave up 0 bases; unmatched junction bases: 2.

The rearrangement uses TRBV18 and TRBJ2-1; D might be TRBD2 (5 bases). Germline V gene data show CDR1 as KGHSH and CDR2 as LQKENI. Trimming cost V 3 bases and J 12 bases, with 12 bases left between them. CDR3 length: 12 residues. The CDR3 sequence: CASSPGVPRQFF. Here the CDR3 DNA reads TGTGCCAGCTCACCCGGGGTCCCGCGGCAGTTCTTC.

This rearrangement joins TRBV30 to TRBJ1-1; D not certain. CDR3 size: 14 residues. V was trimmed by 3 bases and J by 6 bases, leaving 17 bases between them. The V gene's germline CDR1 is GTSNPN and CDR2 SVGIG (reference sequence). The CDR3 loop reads CAWRRSLNLPEAFF. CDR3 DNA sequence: TGTGCCTGGAGACGATCCCTAAATCTCCCTGAAGCTTTCTTT.